Below are 16 T cell receptor beta chains sequenced from a single sample in a study of shared clonotypes between healthy human individuals. Sequencing was performed with immunoSEQ multiplex PCR; in TCRdb, only in-frame clones are kept and a portion is missing. This sample has roughly 1,600,000 clones, with approximately 98.5% found just once. What was sequenced was naive CD4+ T cells sorted from blood. Sample subset: CD45RA+ positively selected. The receptors shown here come from a man in his thirties or forties in good health.

The chain links TRBV7-3 to TRBJ2-1; 7 positions match TRBD2. Germline lookup yields CDR1 SGHTA and CDR2 FQGTGA. V shed 2 bases and J 6 bases; nucleotides not matched to a gene: 4. The CDR3 is 14 amino acids. CDR3 region: CASSLAGVVNEQFF. The DNA of the CDR3 is TGTGCCAGCAGCTTAGCGGGAGTAGTCAATGAGCAGTTCTTC.

Note on this clone: The sample holds other DNA sequences that translate to the same CDR3. This sequence joins TRBV6-5 and TRBJ2-1; 8 bases align to TRBD2. The J segment lost 9 bases and the V segment lost 2 bases, leaving 6 bases of the junction unmatched. The CDR3 spans 14 residues. Germline V gene data show CDR1 as MNHEY and CDR2 as SVGAGI. The DNA for the CDR3 is TGTGCCAGCAGTTACGGACTAGCCGGTGGTGAGCAGTTCTTC. It codes for CASSYGLAGGEQFF.

This chain connects TRBV25-1 to TRBJ2-1, with D uncertain. The length of the CDR3 is 14 residues. CDR1 is MGHDK and CDR2 is SYGVNS in the germline V gene. Trimming shortened V by 4 bases and J by 3 bases, and 10 bases separated the two germline ends. Here the CDR3 reads CASSGESLYNEQFF. Here the CDR3 DNA reads TGTGCCAGCAGTGGGGAAAGTCTCTACAATGAGCAGTTCTTC.

V gene TRBV5-1 combines with J gene TRBJ2-7, with 9 bases lining up with TRBD2. The ends lost 1 base at V and 4 bases at J; junction bases unmatched: 6. This CDR3 spans 15 amino acids. Germline CDR1 is SGHRS and CDR2 is YFSETQ. This CDR3 reads CASSLRPSGEYEQYF. The CDR3, as DNA: TGCGCCAGCAGCTTGAGGCCTAGCGGGGAATACGAGCAGTACTTC. Using reference TRBV5-1 and TRBJ2-7 for the parts outside the CDR3, the full variable domain is KAGVTQTPRYLIKTRGQQVTLSCSPISGHRSVSWYQQTPGQGLQFLFEYFSETQRNKGNFPGRFSGRQFSNSRSEMNVSTLELGDSALYLCASSLRPSGEYEQYFGPGTRLTVT.

V and J are TRBV2 and TRBJ2-7, with 8 bases identical to TRBD2. The ends lost 5 bases at V and 0 bases at J; junction bases unmatched: 9. In germline, CDR1 is SNHLY, CDR2 FYNNEI. This CDR3 has 16 residues. The chain's CDR3 is CASSSPIAGISYEQYF. The CDR3 DNA is TGTGCCAGCAGTTCTCCTATAGCGGGAATCTCCTACGAGCAGTACTTC.

This rearrangement joins TRBV9 to TRBJ2-7; tentatively, D is TRBD1 or TRBD2 (5 bases each). V lost 4 bases and J 5 bases, leaving 16 bases between the germline ends. There are 14 residues in the CDR3. Germline CDR1 and CDR2: SGDLS and YYNGEE. Written as DNA, the CDR3 is TGTGCCAGCAGCAAGGGACGCCTCCCCCACGAGCAGTACTTC. Its protein is CASSKGRLPHEQYF.

This clone was observed a single time. DNA for the CDR3: TGTGCCAGCAGCTTATTTCGAGGAAGCGATCAGCCCCAGCATTTT. Residues: CASSLFRGSDQPQHF. The gene calls are TRBV7-8 and TRBJ1-5; D uncertain. CDR3 size: 15 residues. Germline-derived CDR1 and CDR2 are SGHVS and FQNEAQ. V lost 2 bases and J 5 bases, leaving 13 bases between the germline ends.

This clone appeared a single time. The rearrangement joins TRBV7-9 to TRBJ1-5; 7 nucleotides agree with TRBD1. This CDR3 is built from 15 residues. Germline assignment: CDR1 SEHNR and CDR2 FQNEAQ (reference sequence). The J segment lost 2 bases and the V segment lost 2 bases, leaving 3 bases of the junction unmatched. Here the CDR3 DNA reads TGTGCCAGCAGCTTAACAGGGGACGGCAATCAGCCCCAGCATTTT. It codes for CASSLTGDGNQPQHF.

V gene TRBV7-3 combines with J gene TRBJ2-5, with TRBD2 identical over 9 bases. After removal of 1 base from V and 5 bases from J, the junction contained 2 bases not matched to a gene. In germline, CDR1 is SGHTA, CDR2 FQGTGA. CDR3 length equals 14 residues. The CDR3 sequence is CASSLIAGEETQYF. As DNA, the CDR3 is TGTGCCAGCAGCTTAATAGCGGGAGAGGAGACCCAGTACTTC.

The genes are TRBV19 and TRBJ2-7; 10 positions match TRBD2. V lost 3 bases to trimming and J lost 6 bases; unmatched junction nucleotides: 11. In germline, CDR1 is LNHDA, CDR2 SQIVND (reference sequence). This CDR3 spans 16 amino acids. Here the CDR3 DNA reads TGTGCCAGTAGTATGGGTTTAGGGCTAGCGGGAGTCGAGCAGTACTTC. It yields the protein CASSMGLGLAGVEQYF.

V and J are TRBV28 and TRBJ2-4, with 9 bases that match TRBD1. The ends lost 8 bases at V and 1 base at J; junction bases unmatched: 12. Germline CDR1 MDHEN, CDR2 SYDVKM. The CDR3 is made up of 17 amino acids. CDR3 bases: TGTGCCAGCCGCGGGACAGGGAGGACTACGGCCAAAAACATTCAGTACTTC. Its translation is CASRGTGRTTAKNIQYF.

The CDR3: CASSQTPGEQYF. The CDR3 nucleotides read TGTGCCAGCAGCCAAACCCCGGGCGAGCAGTACTTC. The chain joins TRBV7-2 to TRBJ2-7; D gene uncertain. The germline V and J ends were trimmed by 5 bases and 6 bases, with 11 bases remaining between them. Per germline, CDR1 SGHTA and CDR2 FQGNSA. The CDR3 loop spans 12 amino acids. Supplemented by reference TRBV7-2 and TRBJ2-7, the full variable domain reads GAGVSQSPSNKVTEKGKDVELRCDPISGHTALYWYRQSLGQGLEFLIYFQGNSAPDKSGLPSDRFSAERTGGSVSTLTIQRTQQEDSAVYLCASSQTPGEQYFGPGTRLTVT.

This clone has only one observation. The chain carries TRBV11-2 and TRBJ1-3; no reliable D call. Germline V lookup: CDR1 SGHAT, CDR2 FQNNGV. The CDR3 extends over 16 amino acids. Trimming left V 5 bases short and J 0 bases short, with 14 bases between. CDR3 protein: CASSPWTDVSGNTIYF. The CDR3 nucleotides read TGTGCCAGCAGCCCATGGACGGACGTCTCTGGAAACACCATATATTTT.

The genes are TRBV7-9 and TRBJ2-7, with D perhaps matching TRBD1 (7 bases). V lost 5 bases and J 6 bases, leaving 20 bases between the germline ends. The CDR3 loop spans 15 amino acids. Germline loops: CDR1 SEHNR, CDR2 FQNEAQ (reference sequence). CDR3 sequence: CASSAGGLGQGEQYF. The CDR3 nucleotides read TGTGCCAGCAGCGCAGGGGGGCTAGGCCAGGGCGAGCAGTACTTC.

The rearrangement joins TRBV7-3 to TRBJ2-1, with 10 nucleotides matching TRBD1. CDR1 is SGHTA and CDR2 is FQGTGA in the germline V gene. The CDR3 has 16 residues. The ends lost 3 bases at V and 5 bases at J; junction bases unmatched: 7. The CDR3 region has the DNA TGTGCCAGCAGCTTCACGGGACAGGGGCTCGACAATGAGCAGTTCTTC. Translating gives CASSFTGQGLDNEQFF.

The chain combines TRBV6-5 with TRBJ2-1, with a weak D call TRBD2 (5 bases). In germline, CDR1 is MNHEY, CDR2 SVGAGI. CDR3 length: 13 amino acids. The V end lost 11 bases, the J end lost 4 bases, and 15 bases lay between the germline ends. DNA for the CDR3: TGTGCCTGCAAGCCGGGAATTTACAATGAGCAGTTCTTC. It yields the protein CACKPGIYNEQFF.